Listed below are T cell receptor beta chains from one sample, sequenced in a study of blood T cell repertoires in COVID-19. Only in-frame clones appear in the TCRdb table, and some are missing; sequencing was by immunoSEQ multiplex PCR. The data hold roughly 200,000 clones, with less than 90% observed a single time. The sample comprised PBMCs or T cells enriched from blood (not recorded which). These receptors all come from a woman aged 25 to 39 who had been exposed to COVID-19. Both conserved end residues are part of each CDR3. The D gene is left open where the match is weak. Where a row states a size, it is once, few, many or the class of an expanded clone; other rows omit it.

d_gene | j_gene | v_gene | abundance | CDR3nt | CDR3aa
NA | TRBJ1-1 | TRBV19 | NA | TGTGCCAGTAGCGCAGGGGCTCTGAACACTGAAGCTTTCTTT | CASSAGALNTEAFF
NA | TRBJ1-2 | TRBV5-1 | NA | TGCGCCAGCAGCTTGCGAACAGACTATGGCTACACCTTC | CASSLRTDYGYTF
NA | TRBJ2-7 | TRBV5-5 | NA | TGTGCCAGCAGAACAGGGAGCTCCTACGAGCAGTACTTC | CASRTGSSYEQYF
TRBD1 | TRBJ2-1 | TRBV6-5 | NA | TGTGCCAGCAGTTACGGACAGGGGATTTTCGAGCAGTTCTTC | CASSYGQGIFEQFF
NA | TRBJ2-3 | TRBV11-2 | NA | TGTGCCAGCAGCTTTGGAGTCGGCACAGATACGCAGTATTTT | CASSFGVGTDTQYF
NA | TRBJ2-5 | TRBV18 | NA | TGTGCCAGCTCACCACGGGCTCAGGAGACCCAGTACTTC | CASSPRAQETQYF
NA | TRBJ1-3 | TRBV5-1 | NA | TGCGCCAGCAGCCCCACCGGGACAAGCTCTGGAAACACCATATATTTT | CASSPTGTSSGNTIYF
NA | TRBJ1-4 | TRBV18 | NA | TGTGCCAGCCGGGCGGACATATCTAATGAAAAACTGTTTTTT | CASRADISNEKLFF
TRBD1 | TRBJ2-3 | TRBV30 | NA | TGTGCCTGGGACCGGGACGGGACAGGGGAAACAGATACGCAGTATTTT | CAWDRDGTGETDTQYF
NA | TRBJ2-7 | TRBV6-5 | NA | TGTGCCAGCAGTTACTCGAGAAACTACTACGAGCAGTACTTC | CASSYSRNYYEQYF
TRBD1 | TRBJ1-2 | TRBV7-3 | NA | TGTGCCAGCAGCTCGACAGGGGGGAATGGCTACACCTTC | CASSSTGGNGYTF
NA | TRBJ1-3 | TRBV15 | NA | TGTGCCACCGAGACTTTTTACTCTGGAAACACCATATATTTT | CATETFYSGNTIYF
TRBD1 | TRBJ2-3 | TRBV5-1 | NA | TGCGCCAGCGGCCGGGACAGTGAACGGGGAGATACGCAGTATTTT | CASGRDSERGDTQYF
NA | TRBJ2-3 | TRBV18 | once | TGTGCCAGCTCCCTAGGACAGACCACAGATACGCAGTATTTT | CASSLGQTTDTQYF
TRBD2 | TRBJ2-5 | TRBV5-1 | few | TGCGCCAGCAGCTTTTTTTTTAGCGGGGGGACCCAAGAGACCCAGTACTTC | CASSFFFSGGTQETQYF